Below, 23 T cell receptor beta chains from the same sample are listed, as sequenced in a study of CD8 T cells in Susac syndrome. RNA was extracted with the RNeasy kit, and a quantity of roughly 0.5 to 1 ug was reverse transcribed using random hexamers. TCRdb analysed the immunoSEQ multiplex PCR reads with MiXCR anew, one entry per CDR3 protein. In the table there are 110,000 or so distinct CDR3 sequences, roughly 95% of which are singletons. The sequencing sample was made of CD4+ T cells from PBMCs. The receptor source for this set is a human donor in good health.

This clonotype was counted once. The gene calls are TRBV7-9 and TRBJ1-6; 9 bases match TRBD1. The CDR3 runs to 14 residues. The germline V gene has CDR1 SEHNR and CDR2 FQNEAQ (reference sequence). V shed 6 bases, J shed 6 bases, and the junction held 3 bases outside the gene matches. CDR3 loop: CASSRTGVNSPLHF. The CDR3 region has the DNA TGTGCCAGCAGTCGGACAGGGGTTAATTCACCCCTCCACTTT.

V is TRBV3-1 and J is TRBJ2-5, with 8 bases aligning to TRBD1. This CDR3 comprises 15 residues. Trimming cost V 4 bases and J 1 base; bases outside gene matches: 5. CDR1 and CDR2 from the germline V gene are LGHDT and YNNKEL (reference sequence). The DNA for the CDR3 is TGTGCCAGCAGCCCCGCACAGGGGGTCCAAGAGACCCAGTACTTC. This translates into CASSPAQGVQETQYF.

The chain combines TRBV3-1 with TRBJ1-2; TRBD1 might be the D (5 bases). The CDR3 totals 17 residues. CDR1 is LGHDT and CDR2 is YNNKEL in the germline V gene (reference sequence). The germline V and J ends were trimmed by 0 bases and 2 bases, with 16 bases remaining between them. For the CDR3, the DNA is TGTGCCAGCAGCCAAGAGCAACGGGCCGGGGCCAACTATGGCTACACCTTC. Translation gives CASSQEQRAGANYGYTF.

The chain joins TRBV7-3 to TRBJ2-3; D unclear. The V end lost 1 base, the J end lost 4 bases, and 6 bases lay between the germline ends. This CDR3 has 13 amino acids. The V gene's germline CDR1 is SGHTA and CDR2 FQGTGA. CDR3 coding DNA: TGTGCCAGCAGCTTAATGTCCCCAGATACGCAGTATTTT. Its translation: CASSLMSPDTQYF.

The chain uses TRBV7-9 and TRBJ1-2; possibly TRBD1 for D (6 bases). Germline V CDR1 and CDR2: SEHNR, FQNEAQ (reference sequence). This CDR3 is 15 amino acids long. Trimming removed 1 base from V and 3 bases from J, with 12 bases in between. The CDR3 bases are TGTGCCAGCAGCTTAGGACAGGCTATCTACTATGGCTACACCTTC. Protein sequence: CASSLGQAIYYGYTF. Using reference TRBV7-9 and TRBJ1-2 for the parts outside the CDR3, the full variable domain is DTGVSQNPRHKITKRGQNVTFRCDPISEHNRLYWYRQTLGQGPEFLTYFQNEAQLEKSRLLSDRFSAERPKGSFSTLEIQRTEQGDSAMYLCASSLGQAIYYGYTFGSGTRLTVV.

The chain has TRBV13 and TRBJ2-1; possible D gene TRBD2, 6 bases. Germline loops: CDR1 PRHDT, CDR2 FYEKMQ (reference sequence). V shed 2 bases and J shed 12 bases, with 11 bases lying between them. The CDR3 sequence is 12 residues long. The CDR3: CASSLRGKGQFF. The CDR3 coding sequence is TGTGCCAGCAGCTTACGCGGGAAGGGGCAGTTCTTC. The full variable domain, with the rest looked up from reference TRBV13 and TRBJ2-1, is AAGVIQSPRHLIKEKRETATLKCYPIPRHDTVYWYQQGPGQDPQFLISFYEKMQSDKGSIPDRFSAQQFSDYHSELNMSSLELGDSALYFCASSLRGKGQFFGPGTRLTVL.

This clonotype appeared a single time. This chain joins TRBV12-3 or TRBV12-4 and TRBJ1-1; D is possibly TRBD1 (5 bases). The V gene lost 1 base and the J gene lost 3 bases, with 12 bases spanning the gap. The CDR3 has 15 residues. Here the CDR3 reads CASSLGGPGDTEAFF. The CDR3 DNA reads TGTGCCAGCAGTTTAGGGGGACCGGGTGACACTGAAGCTTTCTTT.

This chain connects TRBV28 to TRBJ1-5, with a tentative D call TRBD1 (5 bases). This CDR3 has 13 residues. Trimming stripped 6 bases from V and 7 bases from J, with 13 bases between. Germline loops: CDR1 MDHEN, CDR2 SYDVKM. The CDR3 region is CASRQGRNQPQHF. In DNA, the CDR3 is TGTGCCAGCAGGCAGGGCAGAAACCAGCCCCAGCATTTT.

Here the CDR3 DNA reads TGTGCCAGCAGCCCACTTGCTGGTGGACAGGGGGCTAACGAGCAGTACTTC. It encodes CASSPLAGGQGANEQYF. The rearrangement joins TRBV9 to TRBJ2-7; TRBD1 matches at 11 bases. Germline V gives CDR1 SGDLS, CDR2 YYNGEE. The CDR3 is 17 amino acids. J was trimmed by 5 bases and V by 4 bases; bases with no gene match: 14.

The chain combines TRBV3-1 with TRBJ2-5; D not resolved. This CDR3 region has 13 residues. Trimming removed 3 bases from V and 5 bases from J, with 10 bases in between. Per germline, CDR1 LGHDT and CDR2 YNNKEL (reference sequence). CDR3 sequence reads: CASSQGSRETQYF. The DNA for the CDR3 is TGTGCCAGCAGCCAGGGTAGTAGGGAGACCCAGTACTTC.

The rearrangement links TRBV9 to TRBJ2-7, with a tentative D call TRBD2 (6 bases). Germline V gene data show CDR1 as SGDLS and CDR2 as YYNGEE. This CDR3 comprises 15 residues. The ends were cut back, 0 bases at V and 6 bases at J, with 16 bases in the middle. CDR3 in amino acids: CASSVATGGVGEQYF. The CDR3 DNA reads as TGTGCCAGCAGCGTAGCTACCGGAGGGGTGGGCGAGCAGTACTTC.

The chain employs TRBV13 and TRBJ2-7; D unresolved. Germline V CDR1 and CDR2: PRHDT, FYEKMQ (reference sequence). V was pared by 4 bases and J by 2 bases, with 9 bases between. This CDR3 is built from 13 residues. The CDR3 DNA sequence: TGTGCCAGCAGCTGGGGTCTGACCTACGAGCAGTACTTC. Translating gives CASSWGLTYEQYF.

The V call is TRBV5-1, the J call TRBJ2-2, with D unresolved. Germline values: CDR1 SGHRS, CDR2 YFSETQ. V shed 4 bases and J shed 7 bases, with 8 bases lying between them. CDR3 length equals 12 residues. DNA for the CDR3: TGCGCCAGCAGCCCCGCTATCGGGGAGCTGTTTTTT. Translation gives CASSPAIGELFF.

Only one count was recorded for this clonotype. The chain combines TRBV24-1 with TRBJ1-2; D gene unclear. Looked up from germline, CDR1 is KGHDR and CDR2 is SFDVKD. The CDR3 runs 15 residues. V was cut by 0 bases and J by 4 bases, with 11 bases left in between. For the CDR3, the DNA is TGTGCCACCAGTGATTTGGGCGCGTCACCCTATGGCTACACCTTC. The encoded protein is CATSDLGASPYGYTF.

The CDR3 loop is CAWSSRQEEQFF. CDR3 sequence (DNA): TGTGCCTGGAGTTCCAGACAGGAGGAGCAGTTCTTC. The rearrangement links TRBV30 to TRBJ2-1, with D perhaps matching TRBD1 (6 bases). V shed 2 bases and J shed 10 bases, with 12 bases lying between them. Germline lookup yields CDR1 GTSNPN and CDR2 SVGIG (reference sequence). This CDR3 contains 12 residues.

The chain links TRBV20-1 to TRBJ2-6, with 10 nucleotides matching TRBD1. The J segment lost 4 bases and the V segment lost 1 base, leaving 7 bases of the junction unmatched. Germline loops: CDR1 DFQATT, CDR2 SNEGSKA (reference sequence). CDR3 size: 17 residues. CDR3 bases: TGCAGTGCTAGAGTGAGACAGGGGGCAGCGGGGGCCAACGTCCTGACTTTC. Protein sequence: CSARVRQGAAGANVLTF.

This clonotype was observed once. The gene calls are TRBV28 and TRBJ1-5, with 7 bases aligning to TRBD1. CDR1 and CDR2 from the germline V gene are MDHEN and SYDVKM. The junction had 12 bases not matched to a gene; V was cut back by 1 base and J by 3 bases. The CDR3 has 18 residues. CDR3 sequence: CASSLYHNRGFTNQPQHF. Here the CDR3 DNA reads TGTGCCAGCAGTTTATATCATAACAGGGGCTTTACCAATCAGCCCCAGCATTTT.

V is TRBV30 and J is TRBJ2-2; D remains unclear. The CDR3 is 14 residues long. Trimming took off 1 base at V and 0 bases at J, with 6 bases between the two ends. Germline values: CDR1 GTSNPN, CDR2 SVGIG (reference sequence). The CDR3 spells CAWSGHSNTGELFF. The CDR3 DNA is TGTGCCTGGAGTGGACACTCGAACACCGGGGAGCTGTTTTTT.

The rearrangement joins TRBV5-4 to TRBJ2-7; TRBD1 matches at 8 bases. The germline V gene has CDR1 SGHNT and CDR2 YYREEE (reference sequence). Losses at the gene ends were 5 bases for V and 6 bases for J; bases not matched to a gene: 10. The CDR3 consists of 14 residues. The CDR3 protein is CASRVGPGGSEQYF. The CDR3 region has the DNA TGTGCCAGCAGGGTGGGGCCAGGGGGCTCCGAGCAGTACTTC.

The V gene is TRBV6-5, the J gene TRBJ2-7; D is perhaps TRBD2 (6 bases). The length of the CDR3 is 15 residues. From germline, CDR1 is MNHEY and CDR2 SVGAGI. The germline V and J ends were trimmed by 0 bases and 4 bases, with 13 bases remaining between them. CDR3 bases: TGTGCCAGCAGTTACTCAGGGCGGGGCAAGTACGAGCAGTACTTC. Amino acid sequence: CASSYSGRGKYEQYF.

The chain has TRBV4-2 and TRBJ2-1, with 7 bases lining up with TRBD2. With V trimmed by 5 bases and J by 0 bases, 7 bases remained unmatched. The CDR3 consists of 16 residues. The germline gives CDR1 LGHNA, CDR2 YNFKEQ. The CDR3 loop reads CASSREGKSSYNEQFF. CDR3 bases: TGTGCCAGCAGCAGGGAGGGGAAAAGCTCCTACAATGAGCAGTTCTTC.

The V gene is TRBV3-1, the J gene TRBJ2-3; no clear D gene. Trimming stripped 0 bases from V and 4 bases from J, with 8 bases between. Germline CDR1 reads LGHDT; CDR2 reads YNNKEL (reference sequence). CDR3 size: 14 residues. CDR3 sequence reads: CASSQDLPPDTQYF. The CDR3 nucleotides are TGTGCCAGCAGCCAAGATCTTCCCCCAGATACGCAGTATTTT.

V gene TRBV5-1 combines with J gene TRBJ2-7; the D is unclear. V was pared by 0 bases and J by 0 bases, with 13 bases between. The CDR3 sequence is 16 residues long. Per the germline V gene, CDR1 is SGHRS and CDR2 is YFSETQ. The CDR3 nucleotides are TGCGCCAGCAGCTTGGGAGGTGCAGTTAGCTCCTACGAGCAGTACTTC. Residues: CASSLGGAVSSYEQYF. The variable domain in full, completed from reference TRBV5-1 and TRBJ2-7, reads KAGVTQTPRYLIKTRGQQVTLSCSPISGHRSVSWYQQTPGQGLQFLFEYFSETQRNKGNFPGRFSGRQFSNSRSEMNVSTLELGDSALYLCASSLGGAVSSYEQYFGPGTRLTVT.